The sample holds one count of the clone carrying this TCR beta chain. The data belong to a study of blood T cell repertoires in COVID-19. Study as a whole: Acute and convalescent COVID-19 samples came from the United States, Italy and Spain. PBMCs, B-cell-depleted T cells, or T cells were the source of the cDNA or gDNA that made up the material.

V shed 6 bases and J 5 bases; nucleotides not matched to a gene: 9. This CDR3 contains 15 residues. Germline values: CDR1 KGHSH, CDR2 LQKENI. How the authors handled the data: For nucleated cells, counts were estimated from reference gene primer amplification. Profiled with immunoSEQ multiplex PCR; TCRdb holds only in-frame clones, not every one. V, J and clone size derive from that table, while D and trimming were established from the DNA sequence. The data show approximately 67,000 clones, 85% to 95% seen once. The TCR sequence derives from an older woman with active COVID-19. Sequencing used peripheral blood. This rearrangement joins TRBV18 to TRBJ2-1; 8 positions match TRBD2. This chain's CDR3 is CASSPSGRWNNEQFF. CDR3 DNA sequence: TGTGCCAGCTCGCCCAGCGGGAGATGGAACAATGAGCAGTTCTTC.